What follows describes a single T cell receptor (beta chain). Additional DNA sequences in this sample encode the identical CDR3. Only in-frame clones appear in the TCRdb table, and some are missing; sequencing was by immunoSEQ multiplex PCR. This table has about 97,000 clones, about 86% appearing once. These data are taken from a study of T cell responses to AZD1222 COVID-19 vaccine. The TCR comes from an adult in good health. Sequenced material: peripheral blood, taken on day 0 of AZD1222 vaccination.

The CDR3 DNA follows: TGTGCCAGCAGCTTAGGGGGGAGGAACACTGAAGCTTTCTTT. Its translation: CASSLGGRNTEAFF. The V call is TRBV7-2, the J call TRBJ1-1; possible D gene TRBD1, 5 bases. The CDR3 sequence is 14 residues long. The germline V gene encodes CDR1 SGHTA and CDR2 FQGNSA. V lost 1 base and J lost 1, with 7 bases in between.